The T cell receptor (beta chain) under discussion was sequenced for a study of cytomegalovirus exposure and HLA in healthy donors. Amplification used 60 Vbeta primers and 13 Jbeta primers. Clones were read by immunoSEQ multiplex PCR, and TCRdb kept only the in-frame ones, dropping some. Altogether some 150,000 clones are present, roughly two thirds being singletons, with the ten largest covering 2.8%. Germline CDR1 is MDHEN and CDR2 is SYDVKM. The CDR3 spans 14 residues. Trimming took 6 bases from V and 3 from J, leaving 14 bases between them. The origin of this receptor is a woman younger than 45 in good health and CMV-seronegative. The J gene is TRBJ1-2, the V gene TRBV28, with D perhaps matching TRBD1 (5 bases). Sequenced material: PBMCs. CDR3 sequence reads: CASRNRTNYYGYTF. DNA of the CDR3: TGTGCCAGCAGAAACAGGACCAACTACTATGGCTACACCTTC.